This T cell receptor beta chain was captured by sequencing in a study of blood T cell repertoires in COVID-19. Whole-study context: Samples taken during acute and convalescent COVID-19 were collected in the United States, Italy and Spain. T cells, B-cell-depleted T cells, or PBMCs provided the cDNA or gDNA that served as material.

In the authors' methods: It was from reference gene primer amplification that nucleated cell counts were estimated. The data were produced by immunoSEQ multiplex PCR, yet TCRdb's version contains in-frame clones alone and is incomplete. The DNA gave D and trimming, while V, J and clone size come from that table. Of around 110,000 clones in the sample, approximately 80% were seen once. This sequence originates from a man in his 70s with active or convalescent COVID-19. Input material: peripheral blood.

CDR3 loop: CASSLGLAGIETQYF. The DNA of the CDR3 is TGTGCCAGCAGCCTGGGACTAGCGGGAATAGAGACCCAGTACTTC. The chain recombines TRBV7-9 with TRBJ2-5; 13 bases fit TRBD2. V gave up 5 bases and J gave up 4 bases; unmatched junction bases: 4. Germline V gives CDR1 SEHNR, CDR2 FQNEAQ (reference sequence). This CDR3 is built from 15 residues.